One sample yielded the 18 T cell receptor beta chains listed below, sequenced in a study of CD8 T cells in ankylosing spondylitis. TCRdb re-analysed the 5' RACE reads in MiXCR, keeping a single row per CDR3 protein. In the table there are approximately 45,000 distinct CDR3 sequences, 4% of which are singletons. The sequenced sample consisted of blood, either unsorted or a sorted T cell fraction (not recorded which). These receptors all stem from a female donor with ankylosing spondylitis or in good health (not recorded which).

Only a few counts were recorded for this clonotype. This chain joins TRBV9 and TRBJ2-2; D not certain. Germline V gene sequence: CDR1 SGDLS, CDR2 YYNGEE. The ends were cut back, 6 bases at V and 2 bases at J, with 17 bases in the middle. This CDR3 spans 16 amino acids. The CDR3 reads CASTRRWASNTGELFF. For the CDR3, the DNA is TGTGCCAGCACCAGGAGATGGGCCAGTAACACCGGGGAGCTGTTTTTT.

This clonotype was detected many times. The V call is TRBV9, the J call TRBJ1-6; D is unclear. This CDR3 comprises 13 residues. The V gene's germline CDR1 is SGDLS and CDR2 YYNGEE. The V end lost 4 bases, the J end lost 7 bases, and 9 bases lay between the germline ends. In DNA, the CDR3 is TGTGCCAGCAGCCCTTCGGTGAATTCACCCCTCCACTTT. It translates to CASSPSVNSPLHF.

This clonotype appeared many times. This chain joins TRBV9 and TRBJ2-1; TRBD1 might be the D (6 bases). CDR1 SGDLS and CDR2 YYNGEE come from the germline V gene. V lost 0 bases to trimming and J lost 8 bases, with 21 bases between them. The CDR3 has 17 residues. The DNA of the CDR3 is TGTGCCAGCAGCGTAGAGGGACACCCTGAGGGCTGGCATGAGCAGTTCTTC. Amino acid sequence: CASSVEGHPEGWHEQFF.

A few counts support this clonotype. The V and J genes are TRBV9 and TRBJ1-6; 8 nucleotides agree with TRBD1. This CDR3 is 14 amino acids long. V lost 4 bases to trimming and J lost 7 bases; unmatched junction nucleotides: 4. Per the germline V gene, CDR1 is SGDLS and CDR2 is YYNGEE. The CDR3 loop reads CASSPTGGNSPLHF. The CDR3 coding sequence is TGTGCCAGCAGCCCCACAGGGGGGAATTCACCCCTCCACTTT.

This clonotype was detected many times. The chain recombines TRBV9 with TRBJ2-1, with a possible D match to TRBD2 (5 bases). This CDR3 region has 15 residues. V was pared by 0 bases and J by 6 bases, with 13 bases between. In germline, CDR1 is SGDLS, CDR2 YYNGEE. The CDR3 nucleotides are TGTGCCAGCAGCGTAGAGGGTCTAGCTTCCAATGAGCAGTTCTTC. This gives the protein CASSVEGLASNEQFF.

This clonotype has at least ten counts. Here the CDR3 DNA reads TGTGCCAGCAGCGGGGGACAGGACAGTCACAACGAGCAGTACTTC. Its translation is CASSGGQDSHNEQYF. This chain uses TRBV9 with TRBJ2-7; 8 bases agree with TRBD1. The CDR3 has 15 amino acids. The trim removed 3 bases at V and 5 bases at J, leaving 10 bases unmatched. Germline lookup yields CDR1 SGDLS and CDR2 YYNGEE.

This clonotype was detected ten times or more. This chain uses TRBV9 with TRBJ2-3, with 8 bases lining up with TRBD2. V was pared by 0 bases and J by 3 bases, with 6 bases of the junction left unmatched. Germline V CDR1 and CDR2: SGDLS, YYNGEE. There are 16 residues in the CDR3. For the CDR3, the DNA is TGTGCCAGCAGCGTAGCTACGGGGGGGCGGACAGATACGCAGTATTTT. It specifies CASSVATGGRTDTQYF.

This clonotype showed up many times. The genes are TRBV9 and TRBJ2-5; TRBD2 aligns across 7 bases. CDR1 SGDLS and CDR2 YYNGEE come from the germline V gene. The CDR3 covers 15 residues. Trimming took 3 bases from V and 3 from J; bases not matched to a gene: 8. The CDR3 spells CASSARLAEEETQYF. DNA of the CDR3: TGTGCCAGCAGCGCCCGACTAGCTGAAGAAGAGACCCAGTACTTC.

This clonotype was picked up many times. V usage is TRBV9 and J usage is TRBJ2-3; D possibly uses TRBD1 or TRBD2 (5 bases each). Trimming removed 2 bases at V and 1 base at J, with 11 bases between. The germline CDR1 and CDR2 sequences are SGDLS and YYNGEE. CDR3 length equals 15 residues. This CDR3 reads CASSVRQGGTDTQYF. The CDR3 bases are TGTGCCAGCAGCGTCAGGCAGGGAGGCACAGATACGCAGTATTTT.

This clonotype has at least ten counts. The V gene is TRBV9, the J gene TRBJ2-7, with no clear D. V lost 0 bases to trimming and J lost 2 bases, with 9 bases between them. This CDR3 has 14 residues. Germline V gene sequence: CDR1 SGDLS, CDR2 YYNGEE. CDR3 in DNA: TGTGCCAGCAGCGTAGGGGAAGGGACCTACGAGCAGTACTTC. Its translation: CASSVGEGTYEQYF. Drawing the rest from reference TRBV9 and TRBJ2-7, the complete variable domain is DSGVTQTPKHLITATGQRVTLRCSPRSGDLSVYWYQQSLDQGLQFLIQYYNGEERAKGNILERFSAQQFPDLHSELNLSSLELGDSALYFCASSVGEGTYEQYFGPGTRLTVT.

This clonotype was found many times. The V call is TRBV9, the J call TRBJ2-1; tentative D call: TRBD2 (5 bases). V dropped 3 bases and J dropped 8 bases, with 15 bases sitting between them. Germline V gene sequence: CDR1 SGDLS, CDR2 YYNGEE. CDR3 length equals 14 residues. The CDR3 protein is CASSGSRDGDEQFF. Written as DNA, the CDR3 is TGTGCCAGCAGCGGCTCCCGGGATGGTGATGAGCAGTTCTTC.

Of note for this clonotype: A much more abundant neighbour one base away suggests this may be a read error. The chain couples TRBV9 to TRBJ1-3, with 8 bases aligning to TRBD1. From germline, CDR1 is SGDLS and CDR2 YYNGEE. The CDR3 is made up of 15 amino acids. The V and J ends lost 1 base and 6 bases, in that order; junction bases with no gene match: 6. CDR3 sequence reads: CASSVQGAIVNTIYF. The CDR3 nucleotides read TGTGCCAGCAGCGTACAGGGGGCTATTGTAAACACCATATATTTT.

At least ten counts were recorded for this clonotype. The rearrangement links TRBV9 to TRBJ2-1; 10 bases are shared with TRBD2. Germline trimming cut 4 bases from V and 6 bases from J; bases unmatched to any gene: 4. The germline CDR1 and CDR2 sequences are SGDLS and YYNGEE. The CDR3 contains 14 residues. CDR3 amino acids: CASSLAGAVNEQFF. The CDR3 nucleotides are TGTGCCAGCAGCCTAGCGGGGGCCGTCAATGAGCAGTTCTTC.

This clonotype was seen repeatedly, ten times or more. The chain has TRBV9 and TRBJ2-7, with 12 positions matching TRBD1. The CDR3 is 15 residues long. Germline CDR1 SGDLS, CDR2 YYNGEE. With V trimmed by 4 bases and J by 7 bases, 9 bases remained unmatched. The DNA of the CDR3 is TGTGCCAGCAGCAGAGACGGGACAGGGGGCCTTGAGCAGTACTTC. It codes for CASSRDGTGGLEQYF. The variable domain in full, completed from reference TRBV9 and TRBJ2-7, reads DSGVTQTPKHLITATGQRVTLRCSPRSGDLSVYWYQQSLDQGLQFLIQYYNGEERAKGNILERFSAQQFPDLHSELNLSSLELGDSALYFCASSRDGTGGLEQYFGPGTRLTVT.

The rearrangement uses TRBV9 and TRBJ2-1; possible D gene TRBD1, 6 bases. Trimming took off 2 bases at V and 5 bases at J, with 11 bases between the two ends. The germline gives CDR1 SGDLS, CDR2 YYNGEE. This CDR3 contains 14 residues. The CDR3 region is CASSVDHRDNEQFF. In DNA, the CDR3 is TGTGCCAGCAGCGTGGATCACAGGGACAATGAGCAGTTCTTC.

The chain is built from TRBV9 and TRBJ1-2; the D gene is possibly TRBD1 (6 bases). Germline CDR1 reads SGDLS; CDR2 reads YYNGEE. This CDR3 contains 15 residues. Trimming stripped 0 bases from V and 7 bases from J, with 16 bases between. CDR3 in DNA: TGTGCCAGCAGCGTAGAGATCGGGGGCGCGGGTGGCTACACCTTC. Translated: CASSVEIGGAGGYTF.

Many counts were recorded for this clonotype. The rearrangement links TRBV9 to TRBJ2-7; D unclear. Trimming left V 0 bases short and J 3 bases short, with 13 bases between. The germline V gene has CDR1 SGDLS and CDR2 YYNGEE. The CDR3 runs 15 residues. The CDR3 region has the DNA TGTGCCAGCAGCGTAGAGCCGGACGCTAGCTACGAGCAGTACTTC. Translated: CASSVEPDASYEQYF.

The chain recombines TRBV9 with TRBJ2-3; TRBD2 agrees at 10 bases. The CDR3 is made up of 16 amino acids. V shed 4 bases, J shed 5 bases, and the junction held 10 bases outside the gene matches. Germline values: CDR1 SGDLS, CDR2 YYNGEE. The CDR3 sequence: CASSISASGGLDTQYF. The CDR3 coding sequence is TGTGCCAGCAGCATCTCCGCTAGCGGGGGTTTAGATACGCAGTATTTT.